Reported below is one TCR beta chain. Its target is unknown. This record belongs to a study of OX40 agonist ivuxolimab in advanced cancers. On the study more broadly: Dose-escalation patients suffered from hepatocellular carcinoma, melanoma, renal cell or head and neck cancer.

This CDR3 is 14 amino acids long. The V and J ends lost 4 bases and 5 bases, in that order; junction bases with no gene match: 2. Germline lookup yields CDR1 MGHDK and CDR2 SYGVNS. Study-level results: CD8+ T cells showed, on average, more clonal expansion than CD4+ cells.

The assay was immunoSEQ multiplex PCR, and TCRdb's table has in-frame clones only and misses some. The sample contains tens of thousands of clones, 83% of which appear only once. The sequencing here drew on CD4+ or CD8+ T cells sorted from blood, taken in a trial of the OX40 agonist ivuxolimab. The TCR sequence derives from an adult with an advanced solid tumor such as melanoma, head and neck, liver or kidney cancer. V is TRBV25-1 and J is TRBJ1-6, with 7 positions matching TRBD1. As DNA, the CDR3 is TGTGCCAGCAGTGGGGACAGTGATAATTCACCCCTCCACTTT. Its translation: CASSGDSDNSPLHF.